The sequence of this TCR beta chain was determined in a study of shared clonotypes between healthy human individuals. Across the whole study: For every donor, three CD4 naive, three CD4 memory, two CD8 naive and one CD8 memory plates were used.

TCRdb's copy holds only in-frame clones and misses some; the assay was immunoSEQ multiplex PCR. In the table there are about 2.4 million clones, roughly 93% of which are singletons. The CDR3 runs to 13 residues. The V and J ends lost 1 base and 5 bases respectively, with 8 bases between them. The germline CDR1 and CDR2 sequences are SNHLY and FYNNEI. V is TRBV2 and J is TRBJ1-2; D remains ambiguous. What was sequenced was naive CD4+ T cells from PBMCs. As for subset: CD45RA+ positively selected. This clonotype was obtained from a man aged 18 to 35 in good health. Some clones in this sample may be carry-over from other donors' samples. The CDR3 loop reads CASSEGAEYGYTF. CDR3 DNA sequence: TGTGCCAGCAGTGAAGGGGCAGAGTATGGCTACACCTTC.